This T cell receptor (beta chain) stems from a study of control samples from healthy donors and cancer patients. Assay used: immunoSEQ multiplex PCR; TCRdb lists only in-frame clones, some missing. The sample includes about 140,000 clones, more than 85% of them seen just once. Source material: blood. This sequence originates from a woman under 40 in good health.

Here the CDR3 reads CASREGQGVTEKLFF. The CDR3 DNA is TGTGCCAGCAGAGAGGGACAGGGGGTTACTGAAAAACTGTTTTTT. This sequence joins TRBV2 and TRBJ1-4, with 11 bases that match TRBD1. The J segment lost 7 bases and the V segment lost 6 bases, leaving 7 bases of the junction unmatched. Germline V lookup: CDR1 SNHLY, CDR2 FYNNEI. This CDR3 spans 15 amino acids.